The 5 T cell receptor beta chains below come from one sample, sequenced in a study of a mutant IDH1 vaccine in newly diagnosed glioma. Indicated time point: week 11, during vaccination. Doses consisted of 300 ug of mutant IDH1 20-mer peptide each, paired with topical imiquimod. Some clones are missing from TCRdb's copy, which holds only in-frame ones; the method was immunoSEQ multiplex PCR. The table records roughly 70,000 clones, about 88% of them present only once. These receptors lack a known antigen. This specimen consisted of PBMCs, obtained from a glioma patient whose treatment included an IDH1 peptide vaccine. The origin of the receptors is a woman aged 50 to 65 with glioma.

The chain recombines TRBV5-1 with TRBJ1-3; D gene unclear. The CDR3 is made up of 16 amino acids. Trimming removed 4 bases at V and 2 bases at J, with 16 bases between. Looked up from germline, CDR1 is SGHRS and CDR2 is YFSETQ. The CDR3 loop reads CASSPFGVGPGNTIYF. CDR3 DNA sequence: TGCGCCAGCAGCCCATTCGGAGTAGGCCCTGGAAACACCATATATTTT.

This rearrangement joins TRBV29-1 to TRBJ2-3; 8 nucleotides align to TRBD2. J was trimmed by 3 bases and V by 3 bases; bases with no gene match: 2. The CDR3 consists of 13 residues. Germline loops: CDR1 SQVTM, CDR2 ANQGSEA. CDR3 sequence: CSVEAGGTDTQYF. For the CDR3, the DNA is TGCAGCGTTGAGGCGGGGGGTACAGATACGCAGTATTTT.

This clone was seen more than once but under ten times. This chain links TRBV7-8 with TRBJ2-1; the D gene is possibly TRBD1 (6 bases). Germline V gene lookup returns CDR1 SGHVS and CDR2 FQNEAQ. Trimming removed 4 bases from V and 1 base from J, with 11 bases in between. The CDR3 runs 15 residues. The CDR3 reads CASSSDRNSYNEQFF. The DNA of the CDR3 is TGTGCCAGCAGCTCAGACAGGAATTCCTACAATGAGCAGTTCTTC.

This clone was picked up a small number of times. The chain has TRBV29-1 and TRBJ1-1; D is uncertain. The CDR3 is 10 residues long. Germline V lookup: CDR1 SQVTM, CDR2 ANQGSEA. V was cut by 7 bases and J by 5 bases, with 8 bases left in between. DNA of the CDR3: TGCAGCGGGATTGTAACTGAAGCTTTCTTT. It specifies CSGIVTEAFF.

Details on this clone: A junction boundary mismatches the germline segment, possibly from a read error. This sequence joins TRBV6-4 and TRBJ2-7; a possible D gene is TRBD2 (5 bases). The CDR3 is 14 residues long. Germline CDR1 is MRHNA and CDR2 is SNTAGT. CDR3 DNA: TGTGCCAGCAGTGGGGAACGCCTGACTATAGAGCAGTATTTC. It encodes CASSGERLTIEQYF.